Detailed here is one TCR beta chain. This record belongs to a study of blood T cell repertoires in COVID-19. Study in general: The samples span acute and convalescent COVID-19 from the United States, Italy and Spain. The cDNA or gDNA used as material had been derived from T cells, B-cell-depleted T cells, or PBMCs.

The CDR3 runs to 15 residues. Germline CDR1 GTSNPN, CDR2 SVGIG (reference sequence). The ends were cut back, 4 bases at V and 3 bases at J, with 18 bases in the middle. Per the original data handling: Estimation of nucleated cell counts was performed using reference gene primer amplification. Clones were sequenced by immunoSEQ multiplex PCR, and TCRdb holds only the in-frame ones, with some missing. That table is the source of V, J and clone size, and D and trimming were worked out from the DNA. The table shows over 300,000 clones, with roughly 85% occurring only once. V is TRBV30 and J is TRBJ1-1; D is undetermined. This clonotype originated in a human donor in a cohort sampled during active COVID-19. Sequenced material: peripheral blood. The CDR3 sequence is CAWMRSRYMDTEAFF. Here the CDR3 DNA reads TGTGCCTGGATGAGGTCCAGATATATGGACACTGAAGCTTTCTTT.